These 26 T cell receptor beta chains share one sample of origin, sequenced in a study of blood T cell repertoires in COVID-19. The table came from immunoSEQ multiplex PCR; TCRdb's copy has only in-frame clones and leaves some out. The table includes roughly 250,000 clones, around 81% detected once. Sequenced material: peripheral blood. The receptor set was obtained from a woman aged 55-70 years with active or convalescent COVID-19.

The chain combines TRBV19 with TRBJ2-2; D is perhaps TRBD1 (6 bases). Trimming took 5 bases from V and 1 from J, leaving 11 bases between them. The germline CDR1 and CDR2 sequences are LNHDA and SQIVND (reference sequence). This CDR3 comprises 15 residues. CDR3 amino acids: CASSHTGKNTGELFF. CDR3 nucleotide sequence: TGTGCCAGTAGTCATACAGGGAAGAACACCGGGGAGCTGTTTTTT.

The genes are TRBV19 and TRBJ1-5; D is possibly TRBD1 (6 bases). The CDR3 length is 18 residues. Germline V CDR1 and CDR2: LNHDA, SQIVND (reference sequence). V lost 3 bases, J lost 0 bases, and 18 bases lay in between. CDR3 nucleotides: TGTGCCAGTAGTATCTCGCGGGGGGCCTATAATAGCAATCAGCCCCAGCATTTT. It is translated as CASSISRGAYNSNQPQHF. Looking up the rest from reference TRBV19 and TRBJ1-5 gives the full variable domain: DGGITQSPKYLFRKEGQNVTLSCEQNLNHDAMYWYRQDPGQGLRLIYYSQIVNDFQKGDIAEGYSVSREKKESFPLTVTSAQKNPTAFYLCASSISRGAYNSNQPQHFGDGTRLSIL.

CDR3 coding DNA: TGTGCCAGCTCACCAGAGAGGACAATGAACACTGAAGCTTTCTTT. Encoded protein: CASSPERTMNTEAFF. The gene calls are TRBV18 and TRBJ1-1; perhaps TRBD1 as D (5 bases). Germline values: CDR1 KGHSH, CDR2 LQKENI. CDR3 size: 15 residues. The ends were cut back, 2 bases at V and 0 bases at J, with 10 bases in the middle.

Here the CDR3 DNA reads TGTGCCAGCAGTGGGGACAGGTTTAAAGGCTACACCTTC. Its translation is CASSGDRFKGYTF. V usage is TRBV25-1 and J usage is TRBJ1-2; 8 nucleotides line up with TRBD1. Germline V gene lookup returns CDR1 MGHDK and CDR2 SYGVNS. The CDR3 runs to 13 residues. J was trimmed by 8 bases and V by 4 bases; bases with no gene match: 6.

The chain combines TRBV7-9 with TRBJ1-2, with a possible D match to TRBD1 (5 bases). This CDR3 comprises 12 residues. CDR1 and CDR2 (germline): SEHNR, FQNEAQ (reference sequence). The V gene lost 8 bases and the J gene lost 4 bases, with 11 bases spanning the gap. This chain's CDR3 is CASGRGLYGYTF. CDR3 in DNA: TGTGCCAGCGGACGGGGACTCTATGGCTACACCTTC.

The chain combines TRBV6-5 with TRBJ1-1, with TRBD1 matching 8 bases. The germline gives CDR1 MNHEY, CDR2 SVGAGI. The V segment lost 6 bases and the J segment 1 base; nucleotides outside the gene matches: 4. The CDR3 is 14 residues long. The CDR3, as DNA: TGTGCCAGCAGGAACACAGGGGGGAACACTGAAGCTTTCTTT. It codes for CASRNTGGNTEAFF.

This clone was found once. The genes are TRBV12-3 or TRBV12-4 and TRBJ1-1; D gene ambiguous. Trimming pared 4 bases from V and 11 bases from J, leaving 14 bases between. CDR3 length: 12 residues. For the CDR3, the DNA is TGTGCCAGCAGTTCCCCTCCTGGAGGGGCTTTCTTT. Residues: CASSSPPGGAFF.

The CDR3 bases are TGTGCCAGCTCTTATGGACAGCCCAGCTCCTACGAGCAGTACTTC. It translates to CASSYGQPSSYEQYF. The rearrangement uses TRBV18 and TRBJ2-7; weak D call: TRBD1 (6 bases). V was cut by 6 bases and J by 0 bases, with 15 bases left in between. Per the germline V gene, CDR1 is KGHSH and CDR2 is LQKENI. The CDR3 covers 15 residues.

The gene calls are TRBV2 and TRBJ1-1; 7 bases match TRBD1. With 8 bases clipped from V and 1 base from J, the junction kept 10 bases outside the gene matches. Germline loops: CDR1 SNHLY, CDR2 FYNNEI. CDR3 size: 15 residues. The CDR3 sequence: CASDRDGDQNTEAFF. The CDR3, as DNA: TGTGCCAGCGACAGGGACGGGGACCAGAACACTGAAGCTTTCTTT.

The chain employs TRBV2 and TRBJ1-1, with 7 bases aligning to TRBD1. Per the germline V gene, CDR1 is SNHLY and CDR2 is FYNNEI. The CDR3 totals 15 residues. The trim removed 4 bases at V and 1 base at J, leaving 6 bases unmatched. The DNA for the CDR3 is TGTGCCAGCAGTGCAGAGGGGACAGAGAACACTGAAGCTTTCTTT. Protein: CASSAEGTENTEAFF.

The V call is TRBV27, the J call TRBJ1-2; TRBD1 might be the D (5 bases). CDR3 length: 13 residues. V was clipped by 4 bases and J by 4 bases, with 10 bases between them. The V gene's germline CDR1 is MNHEY and CDR2 SMNVEV (reference sequence). The CDR3 reads CASSSGHPYGYTF. The CDR3 DNA reads as TGTGCCAGCAGTTCTGGACACCCCTATGGCTACACCTTC.

The rearrangement links TRBV3-1 (or the pseudogene TRBV3-2) to TRBJ1-4; D is possibly TRBD1 (5 bases). Trimming pared 5 bases from V and 8 bases from J, leaving 18 bases between. Germline V gene data show CDR1 as LGHDT and CDR2 as YNNKEL (reference sequence). The length of the CDR3 is 15 residues. CDR3 sequence: CASSNWGGIEEKLFF. Here the CDR3 DNA reads TGTGCCAGCAGCAACTGGGGGGGAATAGAGGAAAAACTGTTTTTT.

The chain carries TRBV10-3 and TRBJ2-7, with TRBD2 identical over 8 bases. The germline gives CDR1 ENHRY, CDR2 SYGVKD. J was trimmed by 3 bases and V by 2 bases; bases with no gene match: 6. The CDR3 runs to 15 residues. DNA for the CDR3: TGTGCCATCAGTGAGGGGGCGGGGGGCTTCTACGAGCAGTACTTC. It yields the protein CAISEGAGGFYEQYF.

This clone was observed a single time. The chain employs TRBV7-2 and TRBJ1-5; no firm D call. The V gene's germline CDR1 is SGHTA and CDR2 FQGNSA. The CDR3 extends over 14 amino acids. The V and J ends lost 4 bases and 6 bases respectively, with 13 bases between them. This CDR3 reads CASSSYRGGQPQHF. The CDR3 region has the DNA TGTGCCAGCAGCTCATACAGAGGAGGTCAGCCCCAGCATTTT.

The DNA for the CDR3 is TGTGCCAGTAGTAGGGACAGCTACAATGAGCAGTTCTTC. Amino acid sequence: CASSRDSYNEQFF. This chain links TRBV19 with TRBJ2-1; 7 bases line up with TRBD1. CDR3 length: 13 residues. Trimming removed 4 bases from V and 3 bases from J; junction bases left unmatched: 0. Per germline, CDR1 LNHDA and CDR2 SQIVND (reference sequence).

The sample holds one count of this clone. The chain links TRBV5-8 to TRBJ1-5; tentative D call: TRBD1 (5 bases). The CDR3 length is 16 residues. The germline CDR1 and CDR2 sequences are SGHTS and YDEGEE. The V and J ends lost 5 bases and 11 bases respectively, with 26 bases between them. The CDR3 protein is CASSHISVRDKGTQHF. CDR3 coding DNA: TGTGCCAGCAGTCATATTTCCGTCAGGGATAAGGGTACCCAGCATTTT.

The chain is built from TRBV7-3 and TRBJ2-1, with 8 bases lining up with TRBD1. The CDR3 length is 16 residues. Germline V gives CDR1 SGHTA, CDR2 FQGTGA. Trimming cost V 5 bases and J 4 bases; bases outside gene matches: 10. The CDR3 protein is CASSPQTGAVYNEQFF. CDR3 nucleotides: TGTGCCAGCAGCCCTCAGACAGGGGCGGTATACAATGAGCAGTTCTTC.

The chain joins TRBV9 to TRBJ2-1; D might be TRBD2 (6 bases). Trimming removed 3 bases from V and 6 bases from J, with 13 bases in between. Germline loops: CDR1 SGDLS, CDR2 YYNGEE. The length of the CDR3 is 14 residues. The CDR3 nucleotides read TGTGCCAGCAGCGGTGGGACTTTAGCCAATGAGCAGTTCTTC. This encodes CASSGGTLANEQFF.

The CDR3 nucleotides are TGTGCCAGCAGCTCACCTAACGATGGTGGGCAGTTCTTC. It is translated as CASSSPNDGGQFF. The chain couples TRBV7-3 to TRBJ2-1, with D uncertain. This CDR3 has 13 residues. CDR1 and CDR2 (germline): SGHTA, FQGTGA. V lost 4 bases and J 12 bases, leaving 16 bases between the germline ends.

The rearrangement uses TRBV5-1 and TRBJ2-5, with 14 bases that match TRBD2. This CDR3 has 15 amino acids. The germline CDR1 and CDR2 sequences are SGHRS and YFSETQ. V was pared by 5 bases and J by 5 bases, with 5 bases of the junction left unmatched. The CDR3 bases are TGCGCCAGCAGGCCCGGGACTAGCGGGGGTGAGACCCAGTACTTC. Encoded protein: CASRPGTSGGETQYF.

This chain uses TRBV5-6 with TRBJ2-1; 9 bases are shared with TRBD2. V lost 0 bases to trimming and J lost 10 bases; unmatched junction nucleotides: 2. The CDR3 spans 13 residues. Germline V lookup: CDR1 SGHDT, CDR2 YYEEEE. The CDR3 here is CASSLGLAGEQFF. CDR3 DNA sequence: TGTGCCAGCAGCTTGGGCCTAGCGGGGGAGCAGTTCTTC.

V and J are TRBV6-5 and TRBJ2-7; D uncertain. CDR1 is MNHEY, CDR2 SVGAGI, per germline. This CDR3 is built from 13 residues. V lost 6 bases to trimming and J lost 3 bases, with 12 bases between them. The CDR3 DNA follows: TGTGCCAGCAGACCCCTACTAATCTACGAGCAGTACTTC. This encodes CASRPLLIYEQYF.

This clone was counted a few times. The V call is TRBV6-2 or TRBV6-3, the J call TRBJ1-6, with TRBD1 matching 9 bases. V trimming: 4 bases; J trimming: 10 bases; junction bases outside the gene matches: 11. Germline V gives CDR1 MNHEY, CDR2 SVGEGT. The length of the CDR3 is 16 residues. CDR3 sequence (DNA): TGTGCCAGCAGTTTCTCTTCCGGGACAGGGAACTCACCCCTCCACTTT. It codes for CASSFSSGTGNSPLHF.

The V call is TRBV29-1, the J call TRBJ1-1; TRBD1 agrees at 10 bases. Unmatched junction bases numbered 1, after V lost 5 bases and J lost 4 bases. The CDR3 loop spans 12 amino acids. Germline assignment: CDR1 SQVTM and CDR2 ANQGSEA. The CDR3 DNA reads TGCAGCGTTCGGACAGGGGGCACTGAAGCTTTCTTT. It codes for CSVRTGGTEAFF.

V and J are TRBV15 and TRBJ1-2, with a possible D match to TRBD1 (6 bases). This CDR3 is 14 amino acids long. The V and J ends lost 0 bases and 6 bases respectively, with 11 bases between them. The V gene's germline CDR1 is LNHNV and CDR2 YYDKDF (reference sequence). The CDR3 DNA sequence: TGTGCCACCAGCAGAGATTTGGCAGGGGATGGCTACACCTTC. Encoded protein: CATSRDLAGDGYTF.

The chain joins TRBV5-1 to TRBJ1-1; D might be TRBD1 (6 bases). V lost 0 bases, J lost 3 bases, and 9 bases lay in between. Germline V gene data show CDR1 as SGHRS and CDR2 as YFSETQ. This CDR3 comprises 14 residues. The CDR3 loop is CASSLGEGDTEAFF. The DNA for the CDR3 is TGCGCCAGCAGCTTGGGGGAGGGGGACACTGAAGCTTTCTTT.